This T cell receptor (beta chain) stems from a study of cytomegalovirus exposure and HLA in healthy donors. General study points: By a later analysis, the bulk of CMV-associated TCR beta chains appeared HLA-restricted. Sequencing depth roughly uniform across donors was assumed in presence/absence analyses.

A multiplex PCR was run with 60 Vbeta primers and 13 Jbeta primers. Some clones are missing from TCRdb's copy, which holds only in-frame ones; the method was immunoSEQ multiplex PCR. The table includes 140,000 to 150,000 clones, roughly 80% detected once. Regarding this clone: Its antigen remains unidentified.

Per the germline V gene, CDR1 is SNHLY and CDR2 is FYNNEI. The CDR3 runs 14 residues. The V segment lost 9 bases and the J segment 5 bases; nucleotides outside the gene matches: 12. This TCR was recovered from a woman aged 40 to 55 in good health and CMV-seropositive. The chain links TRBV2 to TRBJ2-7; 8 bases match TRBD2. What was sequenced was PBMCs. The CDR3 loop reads CASRPGGAFDEQYF. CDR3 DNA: TGTGCCAGTCGGCCGGGGGGGGCTTTCGACGAGCAGTACTTC.